These T cell receptor beta chains were read from a single sample in a study of technical replicates of blood from several donors. This table comes from immunoSEQ multiplex PCR, and its TCRdb copy is limited to in-frame clones, with some not included. Of 55,000 to 65,000 clones in the sample, just over 90% are singletons; the top ten hold 4.2%. What was sequenced was PBMCs. These receptors all stem from a human donor in good health. Some clones in this sample may be carry-over from other donors' samples. Each CDR3 is given with its conserved first and last residue. The D gene is left open where the match is weak. Where a row states a size, it is once, few, many or the class of an expanded clone; other rows omit it.

CDR3 DNA: TGTGCCAGCTCACCAGAGGCTGGGGAGACCCAGTACTTC
CDR3 protein: CASSPEAGETQYF
D gene: -
V gene: TRBV18
CDR3 length: 13
J gene: TRBJ2-5
clone size: -

CDR3 DNA: TGTGCCAGCAGCCAACGACCTTCCGGGTGGGGAGAAGAGACCCAGTACTTC
CDR3 protein: CASSQRPSGWGEETQYF
D gene: -
V gene: TRBV4-2
CDR3 length: 17
J gene: TRBJ2-5
clone size: -

CDR3 DNA: TGTGCCAGCAGCTCGACCCTACTAGCGGGAATCCCCGGGGAGCTGTTTTTT
CDR3 protein: CASSSTLLAGIPGELFF
D gene: TRBD2
V gene: TRBV7-9
CDR3 length: 17
J gene: TRBJ2-2
clone size: -

CDR3 DNA: TGTGCCAGCAGTTTACAGGGGAGCTCCTACGAGCAGTACTTC
CDR3 protein: CASSLQGSSYEQYF
D gene: TRBD1
V gene: TRBV7-2
CDR3 length: 14
J gene: TRBJ2-7
clone size: -

CDR3 DNA: TGTGCCAGCCAGACAGGGACCGGAAACACCATATATTTT
CDR3 protein: CASQTGTGNTIYF
D gene: TRBD1
V gene: TRBV6-6
CDR3 length: 13
J gene: TRBJ1-3
clone size: -

CDR3 DNA: TGTGCCAGTAGGTCCGGGACAGACAATCAGCCCCAGCATTTT
CDR3 protein: CASRSGTDNQPQHF
D gene: TRBD1
V gene: TRBV19
CDR3 length: 14
J gene: TRBJ1-5
clone size: -

CDR3 DNA: TGTGCCAGCAGCTCGTCCCTAGCCGGGGAGCTGTTTTTT
CDR3 protein: CASSSSLAGELFF
D gene: -
V gene: TRBV7-9
CDR3 length: 13
J gene: TRBJ2-2
clone size: -

CDR3 DNA: TGCGCCAGCAGCTTGGTATCAGGGTTGACCGGGGAGCTGTTTTTT
CDR3 protein: CASSLVSGLTGELFF
D gene: -
V gene: TRBV5-1
CDR3 length: 15
J gene: TRBJ2-2
clone size: -

CDR3 DNA: TGTGCCAGCAGCTCTCGGACTAGCGGGCAAGAGACCCAGTACTTC
CDR3 protein: CASSSRTSGQETQYF
D gene: TRBD2
V gene: TRBV11-3
CDR3 length: 15
J gene: TRBJ2-5
clone size: once

CDR3 DNA: TGCAGCGTGAACCGGGACAGAGTCACAGATACGCAGTATTTT
CDR3 protein: CSVNRDRVTDTQYF
D gene: TRBD1
V gene: TRBV29-1
CDR3 length: 14
J gene: TRBJ2-3
clone size: once

CDR3 DNA: TGTGCCAGCTCACAGGGGGCGGTCGGTGAAGCTTTCTTT
CDR3 protein: CASSQGAVGEAFF
D gene: TRBD1
V gene: TRBV18
CDR3 length: 13
J gene: TRBJ1-1
clone size: -

CDR3 DNA: TGTGCCAGCAGCTTAGGAACGAGGGAGACCCAGTACTTC
CDR3 protein: CASSLGTRETQYF
D gene: -
V gene: TRBV7-9
CDR3 length: 13
J gene: TRBJ2-5
clone size: once

CDR3 DNA: TGTGCCAGCAGTGCCCCAAGCCTGGCAGGGAATGAAAAACTGTTTTTT
CDR3 protein: CASSAPSLAGNEKLFF
D gene: -
V gene: TRBV28
CDR3 length: 16
J gene: TRBJ1-4
clone size: -

CDR3 DNA: TGTGCCAGCAGTTACCCTACGGAAGCTTTCTTT
CDR3 protein: CASSYPTEAFF
D gene: -
V gene: TRBV6-6
CDR3 length: 11
J gene: TRBJ1-1
clone size: -

CDR3 DNA: TGTGCCAGCAGTTCGTGGCTAGCGGACGACACCGGGGAGCTGTTTTTT
CDR3 protein: CASSSWLADDTGELFF
D gene: TRBD2
V gene: TRBV6-5
CDR3 length: 16
J gene: TRBJ2-2
clone size: -

CDR3 DNA: TGTGCCTGGAGTTTCAGGGGTGCTTCAAACACCGGGGAGCTGTTTTTT
CDR3 protein: CAWSFRGASNTGELFF
D gene: -
V gene: TRBV30
CDR3 length: 16
J gene: TRBJ2-2
clone size: -

CDR3 DNA: TGTGCCAGTAGCTACGGGACTAGCGGGGGGGCACTGGAGACCCAGTACTTC
CDR3 protein: CASSYGTSGGALETQYF
D gene: TRBD2
V gene: TRBV19
CDR3 length: 17
J gene: TRBJ2-5
clone size: -

CDR3 DNA: TGTGCCAGCAGCCGTCAAATCCCAGGTTGGGTAAATGAAAAACTGTTTTTT
CDR3 protein: CASSRQIPGWVNEKLFF
D gene: -
V gene: TRBV4-2
CDR3 length: 17
J gene: TRBJ1-4
clone size: -

CDR3 DNA: TGTGCCAGCAGCCAAGATCCGACATCTTCCTACGAGCAGTACTTC
CDR3 protein: CASSQDPTSSYEQYF
D gene: -
V gene: TRBV4-2
CDR3 length: 15
J gene: TRBJ2-7
clone size: -

CDR3 DNA: TGTGCCAGCAGCTTAATTGATAGAGAGACCCAGTACTTC
CDR3 protein: CASSLIDRETQYF
D gene: -
V gene: TRBV7-2
CDR3 length: 13
J gene: TRBJ2-5
clone size: -

CDR3 DNA: TGTGCCATCAGTGAGGTGTCACCCTATAGCAATCAGCCCCAGCATTTT
CDR3 protein: CAISEVSPYSNQPQHF
D gene: -
V gene: TRBV10-3
CDR3 length: 16
J gene: TRBJ1-5
clone size: -

CDR3 DNA: TGTGCCAGCAGGTCAGGGAGGGGTAATGAAAAACTGTTTTTT
CDR3 protein: CASRSGRGNEKLFF
D gene: -
V gene: TRBV6-5
CDR3 length: 14
J gene: TRBJ1-4
clone size: -

CDR3 DNA: TGTGCCAGCAGCCAACGGGACAGGGACACTGAAGCTTTCTTT
CDR3 protein: CASSQRDRDTEAFF
D gene: TRBD1
V gene: TRBV7-2
CDR3 length: 14
J gene: TRBJ1-1
clone size: once

CDR3 DNA: TGTGCCAGCAGCCCTAGCGGGGGGACCTACAATGAGCAGTTCTTC
CDR3 protein: CASSPSGGTYNEQFF
D gene: TRBD2
V gene: TRBV11-3
CDR3 length: 15
J gene: TRBJ2-1
clone size: -

CDR3 DNA: TGTGCCACCAGCGACAGCAACACTGAAGCTTTCTTT
CDR3 protein: CATSDSNTEAFF
D gene: -
V gene: TRBV15
CDR3 length: 12
J gene: TRBJ1-1
clone size: -

CDR3 DNA: TGTGCAAGTCGCTCACCAGGCGGGGCTAGCGGGAGGAGGGAGCAGTACTTC
CDR3 protein: CASRSPGGASGRREQYF
D gene: -
V gene: TRBV12-2
CDR3 length: 17
J gene: TRBJ2-7
clone size: -

CDR3 DNA: TGCGCCAGCAGCCAAGGGTCTGGGGGGGGGTACAATGAGCAGTTCTTC
CDR3 protein: CASSQGSGGGYNEQFF
D gene: TRBD2
V gene: TRBV4-1
CDR3 length: 16
J gene: TRBJ2-1
clone size: -

CDR3 DNA: TGTGCCTGGAATTCGGACAGCTCCTACGAGCAGTACTTC
CDR3 protein: CAWNSDSSYEQYF
D gene: -
V gene: TRBV30
CDR3 length: 13
J gene: TRBJ2-7
clone size: -

CDR3 DNA: TGTGCCTGGAGCGATGGGACAGCGAACACCGGGGAGCTGTTTTTT
CDR3 protein: CAWSDGTANTGELFF
D gene: TRBD1
V gene: TRBV30
CDR3 length: 15
J gene: TRBJ2-2
clone size: few

CDR3 DNA: TGCGCCAGCAGCCCCGGACAGGGCACAGATACGCAGTATTTT
CDR3 protein: CASSPGQGTDTQYF
D gene: TRBD1
V gene: TRBV5-1
CDR3 length: 14
J gene: TRBJ2-3
clone size: -

CDR3 DNA: TGTGCCAGCAGCCCACAGCCAGGGCGGTCCTACAATGAGCAGTTCTTC
CDR3 protein: CASSPQPGRSYNEQFF
D gene: -
V gene: TRBV9
CDR3 length: 16
J gene: TRBJ2-1
clone size: -

CDR3 DNA: TGTGCCAGCAGGCCCGACCGGGGGGGATTCAGAAACGAGCAGTACTTC
CDR3 protein: CASRPDRGGFRNEQYF
D gene: TRBD2
V gene: TRBV7-9
CDR3 length: 16
J gene: TRBJ2-7
clone size: -

CDR3 DNA: TGTGCCAGCAGCTTAGTTGGACAGACTCGTGGGGCCCTCCACTTT
CDR3 protein: CASSLVGQTRGALHF
D gene: -
V gene: TRBV7-2
CDR3 length: 15
J gene: TRBJ1-6
clone size: -

CDR3 DNA: TGTGCCAGCAGCCCAGGGGGAGTAGAAGCTTTCTTT
CDR3 protein: CASSPGGVEAFF
D gene: TRBD1
V gene: TRBV7-6
CDR3 length: 12
J gene: TRBJ1-1
clone size: -

CDR3 DNA: TGTGCCAGCAGCGTAGACACCGGGGGGTTCCAGTACTTC
CDR3 protein: CASSVDTGGFQYF
D gene: TRBD2
V gene: TRBV9
CDR3 length: 13
J gene: TRBJ2-5
clone size: -

CDR3 DNA: TGTGCCTGGGACCTAGGGGCTTCCTACGAGCAGTACTTC
CDR3 protein: CAWDLGASYEQYF
D gene: -
V gene: TRBV30
CDR3 length: 13
J gene: TRBJ2-7
clone size: -

CDR3 DNA: TGTGCCAGCAGCACCGGGACTACCCAGACCGAGCAGTTCTTC
CDR3 protein: CASSTGTTQTEQFF
D gene: TRBD2
V gene: TRBV7-2
CDR3 length: 14
J gene: TRBJ2-1
clone size: -

CDR3 DNA: TGCGCCAGCAGGGACTTAGAAGGGAATCGGTCCGGGGAGCTGTTTTTT
CDR3 protein: CASRDLEGNRSGELFF
D gene: -
V gene: TRBV10-1
CDR3 length: 16
J gene: TRBJ2-2
clone size: -

CDR3 DNA: TGCGCCAGCAGCCAAGAAATAGCGGGAGGCCACACCGGGGAGCTGTTTTTT
CDR3 protein: CASSQEIAGGHTGELFF
D gene: TRBD2
V gene: TRBV4-1
CDR3 length: 17
J gene: TRBJ2-2
clone size: -

CDR3 DNA: TGTGCCAGCCAGGATCTAGCGGGGGGGCTGGATACGCAGTATTTT
CDR3 protein: CASQDLAGGLDTQYF
D gene: TRBD2
V gene: TRBV6-1
CDR3 length: 15
J gene: TRBJ2-3
clone size: -

CDR3 DNA: TGTGCCAGCAGGACGGCCCTATCGACCGGGGGCTACACCTTC
CDR3 protein: CASRTALSTGGYTF
D gene: -
V gene: TRBV6-1
CDR3 length: 14
J gene: TRBJ1-2
clone size: -

CDR3 DNA: TGTGCCAGCAGTGACCCAGGACGGGGCTCTGGAAACACCATATATTTT
CDR3 protein: CASSDPGRGSGNTIYF
D gene: -
V gene: TRBV25-1
CDR3 length: 16
J gene: TRBJ1-3
clone size: -

CDR3 DNA: TGTGCCAGCAGTTACGACAGGGCGGGCTACGAGCAGTACTTC
CDR3 protein: CASSYDRAGYEQYF
D gene: TRBD1
V gene: TRBV6-5
CDR3 length: 14
J gene: TRBJ2-7
clone size: -

CDR3 DNA: TGTGCCAGCAGTGTTACGGGAGGGGCGGACCATGAGCAGTTCTTC
CDR3 protein: CASSVTGGADHEQFF
D gene: TRBD2
V gene: TRBV25-1
CDR3 length: 15
J gene: TRBJ2-1
clone size: -

CDR3 DNA: TGTGCCTGGAAACAGGCCCGCTCTGGAAACACCATATATTTT
CDR3 protein: CAWKQARSGNTIYF
D gene: -
V gene: TRBV30
CDR3 length: 14
J gene: TRBJ1-3
clone size: -